This note documents a single T cell receptor beta chain sequence. Antigen: not known. The CDR3 has 15 amino acids. Losses at the gene ends were 2 bases for V and 4 bases for J; bases not matched to a gene: 3. Per germline, CDR1 SEHNR and CDR2 FQNEAQ (reference sequence). This sample was taken from a study of cytomegalovirus exposure and HLA in healthy donors. Whole-study findings and limits: Another analysis was done later, and it associated 16,951 TCR beta sequences with HLA alleles at 0.05 false discovery rate. HLA-A and HLA-B allele assignments for most subjects were reportedly predicted accurately using TCR beta sequences. A link between a missense DCLRE1C variant and TCR beta V- and J-gene trimming emerged from a later analysis.

PCR used 60 Vbeta primers and 13 Jbeta primers. Clones were read by immunoSEQ multiplex PCR, and TCRdb kept only the in-frame ones, dropping some. The sample includes over 100,000 clones. The sample was PBMCs. This sequence was found in a man aged 18 to 30 in good health and CMV-seronegative. The V gene is TRBV7-9, the J gene TRBJ1-1; 11 bases map to TRBD1. The CDR3 sequence is CASSLQGTGGTEAFF. The CDR3 DNA follows: TGTGCCAGCAGCTTACAGGGGACAGGGGGCACTGAAGCTTTCTTT.